This T cell receptor (beta chain) was sequenced during a study of T cell responses to AZD1222 COVID-19 vaccine. Study details: Second-dose intervals of approximately 4 or approximately 12 weeks were pooled. Study results and limitations: Just a handful of AZD1222 recipients were seropositive at baseline.

Clones were sequenced by immunoSEQ multiplex PCR, and TCRdb holds only the in-frame ones, with some missing. This table holds over 100,000 clones, roughly nine tenths found once. The junction had 7 bases not matched to a gene; V was cut back by 0 bases and J by 15 bases. The germline V gene has CDR1 LNHDA and CDR2 SQIVND (reference sequence). The CDR3 runs to 13 residues. Of note for this clone: Antigen unknown.

The clonotype comes from an adult in good health. The sample in question was peripheral blood, obtained on day 0 of AZD1222 vaccination. This chain joins TRBV19 and TRBJ2-1, with 8 bases identical to TRBD2. The CDR3, as DNA: TGTGCCAGTAGTATAGACGGGGGGGGCATTGGGTTCTTC. This codes for CASSIDGGGIGFF.